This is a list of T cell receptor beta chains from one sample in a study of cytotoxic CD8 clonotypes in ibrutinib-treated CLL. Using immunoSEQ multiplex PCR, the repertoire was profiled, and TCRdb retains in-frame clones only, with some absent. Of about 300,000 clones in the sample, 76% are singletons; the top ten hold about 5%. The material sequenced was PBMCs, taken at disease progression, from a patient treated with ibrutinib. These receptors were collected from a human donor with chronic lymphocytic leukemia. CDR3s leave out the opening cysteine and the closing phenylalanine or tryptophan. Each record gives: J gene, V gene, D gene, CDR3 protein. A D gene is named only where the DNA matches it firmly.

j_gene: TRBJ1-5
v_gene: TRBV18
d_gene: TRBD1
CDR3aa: ASSMDRRSNQPQH

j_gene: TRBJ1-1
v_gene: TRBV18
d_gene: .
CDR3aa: ASSPLQGGGTEAF

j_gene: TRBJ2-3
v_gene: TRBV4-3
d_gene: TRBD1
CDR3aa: ASSQTTGADTQY

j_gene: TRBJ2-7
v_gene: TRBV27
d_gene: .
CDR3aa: ASSQGSAYEQY

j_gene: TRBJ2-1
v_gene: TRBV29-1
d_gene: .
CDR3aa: SVRQDPSYNEQF

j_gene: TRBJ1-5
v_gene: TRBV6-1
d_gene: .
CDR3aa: ASTRNDRSNQPQH

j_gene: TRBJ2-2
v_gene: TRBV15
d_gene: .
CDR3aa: ATSRATGGTGELF

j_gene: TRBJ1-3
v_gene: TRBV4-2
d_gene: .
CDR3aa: ASSRTSGNTIY

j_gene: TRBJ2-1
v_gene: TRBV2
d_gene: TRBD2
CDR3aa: ASRAWEAGPPLGGNEQF

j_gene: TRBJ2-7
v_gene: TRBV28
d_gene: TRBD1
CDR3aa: ASSSPGQGLDEQY

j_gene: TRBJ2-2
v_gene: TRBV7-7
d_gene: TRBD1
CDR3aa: ASSLKWGQGYTGELF

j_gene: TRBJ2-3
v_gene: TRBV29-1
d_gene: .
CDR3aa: SVAGTDTQY

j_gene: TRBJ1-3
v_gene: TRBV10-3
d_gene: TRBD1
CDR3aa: AAGQGDTIY

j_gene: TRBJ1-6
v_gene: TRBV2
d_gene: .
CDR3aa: ASSEKAGGRYNSPLH

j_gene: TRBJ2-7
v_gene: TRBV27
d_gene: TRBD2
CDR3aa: ASSPSSGGAYEQY

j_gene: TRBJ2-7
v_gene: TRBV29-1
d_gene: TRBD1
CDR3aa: SVVGQGSYEQY

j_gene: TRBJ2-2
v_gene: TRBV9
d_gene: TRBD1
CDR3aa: ASSVGTGGPGELF

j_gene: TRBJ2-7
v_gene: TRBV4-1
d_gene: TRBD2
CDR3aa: ASSQGPLPGGGYEQY

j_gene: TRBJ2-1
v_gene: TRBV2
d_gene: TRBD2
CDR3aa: ASRTASGRVVEQF

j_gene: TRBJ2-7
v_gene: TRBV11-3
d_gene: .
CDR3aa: ASSASKQSYEQY

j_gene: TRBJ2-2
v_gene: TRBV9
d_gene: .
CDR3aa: ASSVGFRGTGELF

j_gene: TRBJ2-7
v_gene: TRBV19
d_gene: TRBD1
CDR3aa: ASSRDRAYEQY

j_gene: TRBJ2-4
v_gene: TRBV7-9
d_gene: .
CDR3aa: ASSPRNPGIAKNIQY

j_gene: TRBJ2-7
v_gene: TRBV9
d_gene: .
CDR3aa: ASSVAQGPYEQY

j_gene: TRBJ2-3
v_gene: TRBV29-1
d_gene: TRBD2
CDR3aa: SVEGGTSSGTDTQY

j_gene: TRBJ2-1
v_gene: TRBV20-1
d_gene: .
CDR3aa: SARELANRF

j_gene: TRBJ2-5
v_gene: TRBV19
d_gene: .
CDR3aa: ASSIFQGWETQY

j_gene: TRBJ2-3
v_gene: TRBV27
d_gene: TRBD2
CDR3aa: ASRGSGDSTQY

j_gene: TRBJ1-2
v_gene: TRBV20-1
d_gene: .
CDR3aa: SARDPGGYT

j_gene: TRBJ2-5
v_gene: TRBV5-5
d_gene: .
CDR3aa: ASSSGGEKTQY

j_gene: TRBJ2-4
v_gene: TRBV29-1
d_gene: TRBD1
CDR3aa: SVTGTVKNIQY

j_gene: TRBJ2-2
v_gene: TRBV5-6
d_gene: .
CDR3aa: ASSPTGRANTGELF

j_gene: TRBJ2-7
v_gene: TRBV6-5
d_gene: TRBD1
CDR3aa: ASRSPLDRGNEQY

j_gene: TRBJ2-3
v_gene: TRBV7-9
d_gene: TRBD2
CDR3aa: ASSPLGGRVGTDTQY

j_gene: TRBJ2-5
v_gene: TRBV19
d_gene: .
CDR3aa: ASSIVSRETQY

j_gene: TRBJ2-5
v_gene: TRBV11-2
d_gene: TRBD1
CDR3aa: ASSPRGGSETQY

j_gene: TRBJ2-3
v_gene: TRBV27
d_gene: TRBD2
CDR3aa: ASSPPGLRTDTQY

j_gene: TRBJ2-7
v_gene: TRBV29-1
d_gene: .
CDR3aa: SVLGAVYEQY

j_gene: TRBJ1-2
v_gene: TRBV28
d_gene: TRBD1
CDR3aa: ASRAAGGADYGYT

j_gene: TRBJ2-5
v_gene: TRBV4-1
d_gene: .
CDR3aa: ASSQDSVIRTFKETQY

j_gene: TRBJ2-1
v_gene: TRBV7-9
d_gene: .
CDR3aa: ASSFHGQYNEQF

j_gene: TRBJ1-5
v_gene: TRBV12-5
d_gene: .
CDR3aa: ASGFGQPQH

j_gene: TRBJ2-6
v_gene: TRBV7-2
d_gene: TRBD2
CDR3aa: ASRGLAGPSGANVLT

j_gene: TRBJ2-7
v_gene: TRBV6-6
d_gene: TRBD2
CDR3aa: ASSRLAGGPYEQY

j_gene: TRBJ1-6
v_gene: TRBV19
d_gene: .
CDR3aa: ASRDRSSYNSPLH

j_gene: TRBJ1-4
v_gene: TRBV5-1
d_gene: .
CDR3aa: ASSWTPGRSFEDEKLF

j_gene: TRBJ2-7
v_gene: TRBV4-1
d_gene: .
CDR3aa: ASSQGVAYEQY

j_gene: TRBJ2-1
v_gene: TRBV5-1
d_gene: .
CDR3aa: ASKGGQGEQF

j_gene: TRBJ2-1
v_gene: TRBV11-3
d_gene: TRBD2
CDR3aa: ASSGRLAREQF

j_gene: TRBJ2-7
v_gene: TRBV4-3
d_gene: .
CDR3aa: ASSQGPGYEQY